Below, 16 T cell receptor beta chains from the same sample are listed, as sequenced in a study of early T cells in non-severe SARS-CoV-2 infection. TCRdb itself ran the 5' RACE reads through MiXCR, one entry per CDR3 protein. The sample has 35,000 to 45,000 distinct CDR3 sequences; 9.5% to 15% are singletons. The sample was whole blood. These receptors originate from an adult who was a healthcare worker with PCR-confirmed SARS-CoV-2 infection or an uninfected control (not recorded which).

This clonotype has only a few counts. The V call is TRBV20-1, the J call TRBJ2-7; 9 positions agree with TRBD2. CDR3 length equals 15 residues. Germline V gene sequence: CDR1 DFQATT, CDR2 SNEGSKA (reference sequence). The junction had 11 bases not matched to a gene; V was cut back by 3 bases and J by 5 bases. The CDR3 is CSASAPGTSPHEQYF. CDR3 coding DNA: TGCAGTGCTAGCGCGCCCGGGACTAGCCCTCACGAGCAGTACTTC.

This clonotype is termed medium-sized. This chain links TRBV6-2 or TRBV6-3 with TRBJ1-1, with D perhaps matching TRBD1 (5 bases). The CDR3 has 13 amino acids. Germline V gene lookup returns CDR1 MNHEY and CDR2 SVGEGT. The ends were cut back, 4 bases at V and 7 bases at J, with 13 bases in the middle. As DNA, the CDR3 is TGTGCCAGCAGTTCCTCGGGGCTTGGTGAAGCTTTCTTT. Its protein is CASSSSGLGEAFF.

The CDR3 region has the DNA TGTGCCAGCAGCCAAGGAACAACGGACTATGGCTACACCTTC. Translated, it gives CASSQGTTDYGYTF. The J gene is TRBJ1-2, the V gene TRBV3-1; D is uncertain. V dropped 1 base and J dropped 3 bases, with 9 bases sitting between them. This CDR3 comprises 14 residues. Germline V gene sequence: CDR1 LGHDT, CDR2 YNNKEL (reference sequence).

By share, this clonotype counts as medium-sized. The chain has TRBV11-2 and TRBJ2-5; a weak D match, TRBD2 (5 bases). In germline, CDR1 is SGHAT, CDR2 FQNNGV. With 5 bases removed from V and 2 bases from J, the gap between germline ends came to 18 bases. This CDR3 is built from 16 residues. CDR3 amino acids: CASSRYSSHPQETQYF. CDR3 nucleotides: TGTGCCAGCAGCCGTTACTCTAGCCACCCTCAAGAGACCCAGTACTTC.

V and J are TRBV28 and TRBJ2-3, with D perhaps given as TRBD1 or TRBD2 (6 bases each). Germline V gene data show CDR1 as MDHEN and CDR2 as SYDVKM. This CDR3 has 14 residues. V shed 7 bases and J shed 4 bases, with 15 bases lying between them. The CDR3 is CASTKGGPPDTQYF. The DNA of the CDR3 is TGTGCCAGCACAAAGGGGGGACCACCAGATACGCAGTATTTT.

This sequence joins TRBV29-1 and TRBJ2-1, with no clear D. This CDR3 has 15 residues. The germline V gene encodes CDR1 SQVTM and CDR2 ANQGSEA. V was trimmed by 1 base and J by 10 bases, leaving 20 bases between them. CDR3 loop: CSVEVGQYMGGEQFF. The CDR3 bases are TGCAGCGTTGAAGTCGGGCAATACATGGGCGGCGAGCAGTTCTTC.

Ten or more counts support this clonotype. The chain joins TRBV20-1 to TRBJ2-3, with 10 bases that match TRBD2. The length of the CDR3 is 15 residues. Germline CDR1 is DFQATT and CDR2 is SNEGSKA (reference sequence). V trimming: 5 bases; J trimming: 4 bases; junction bases outside the gene matches: 9. This chain's CDR3 is CSARTSGRDPDTQYF. CDR3 in DNA: TGCAGTGCTCGAACCAGCGGGAGGGATCCAGATACGCAGTATTTT.

This clonotype was observed a handful of times. The J gene is TRBJ2-3, the V gene TRBV5-8; 8 positions match TRBD2. The CDR3 sequence is 13 residues long. Germline V gene lookup returns CDR1 SGHTS and CDR2 YDEGEE. The V gene end was trimmed by 0 bases and the J gene end by 6 bases; junction bases not matched to a gene: 0. The CDR3 nucleotides read TGTGCCAGCAGCTTGGCTAGCGGGGATACGCAGTATTTT. Protein product: CASSLASGDTQYF.

This clonotype was picked up a small number of times. The J gene is TRBJ1-2, the V gene TRBV2; 11 bases are shared with TRBD1. Looked up from germline, CDR1 is SNHLY and CDR2 is FYNNEI. V lost 8 bases, J lost 8 bases, and 4 bases stayed unmatched. This CDR3 has 12 amino acids. CDR3 protein: CASRTGGLGYTF. DNA for the CDR3: TGTGCCAGCCGGACAGGGGGCTTGGGCTACACCTTC.

There are a few counts of this clonotype. J is TRBJ2-7 and V is TRBV6-2 or TRBV6-3, with TRBD2 matching 9 bases. The length of the CDR3 is 13 residues. From germline, CDR1 is MNHEY and CDR2 SVGEGT. J lost 4 bases, V lost 8 bases, and 6 bases had no gene match. CDR3 residues: CASAAGGLYEQYF. As DNA, the CDR3 is TGTGCCAGCGCGGCGGGAGGGCTATACGAGCAGTACTTC.

CDR3 DNA sequence: TGTGCCAGCAGCTATACCGGGAACCCGGCCCACAATGAGCAGTTCTTC. Translation: CASSYTGNPAHNEQFF. The chain uses TRBV7-6 and TRBJ2-1; a weak D match, TRBD2 (5 bases). Germline V gives CDR1 SGHVS, CDR2 FNYEAQ. V was pared by 4 bases and J by 5 bases, with 18 bases between. The CDR3 is 16 residues long.

This clonotype was found many times. The chain combines TRBV12-3 or TRBV12-4 with TRBJ1-2; maybe TRBD1 (6 bases). CDR3 length: 14 amino acids. V lost 2 bases to trimming and J lost 0 bases, with 7 bases between them. The CDR3 bases are TGTGCCAGCAGTTTAAGGACAGCTAACTATGGCTACACCTTC. Its translation: CASSLRTANYGYTF.

The genes are TRBV2 and TRBJ2-3, with TRBD2 as a possible D gene (6 bases). The CDR3 covers 17 residues. CDR1 and CDR2 from the germline V gene are SNHLY and FYNNEI. V lost 2 bases and J 0 bases, leaving 15 bases between the germline ends. The CDR3 DNA reads as TGTGCCAGCAGTGAACGCCGGTTCCGGGGGAGCACAGATACGCAGTATTTT. Translating it yields CASSERRFRGSTDTQYF.

This chain joins TRBV6-5 and TRBJ2-7, with D hard to call. The CDR3 totals 12 residues. Germline values: CDR1 MNHEY, CDR2 SVGAGI. V lost 6 bases, J lost 0 bases, and 6 bases lay in between. CDR3 nucleotides: TGTGCCAGCAGGTCGAGCTCCTACGAGCAGTACTTC. Its protein is CASRSSSYEQYF.

This clonotype has ten or more counts. The chain has TRBV9 and TRBJ1-2, with D unclear. CDR1 and CDR2 (germline): SGDLS, YYNGEE. The length of the CDR3 is 13 residues. V lost 4 bases and J lost 4, with 11 bases in between. CDR3 in DNA: TGTGCCAGCAGCCCCCGATGGTTCTATGGCTACACCTTC. Encoded protein: CASSPRWFYGYTF.

This clonotype was found many times. The chain has TRBV25-1 and TRBJ2-1; D call uncertain. V gave up 7 bases and J gave up 5 bases, with 12 bases separating them. CDR3 length: 13 residues. Looked up from germline, CDR1 is MGHDK and CDR2 is SYGVNS. The CDR3 sequence: CASTPGRNNEQFF. CDR3 bases: TGTGCCAGCACCCCCGGCCGGAACAATGAGCAGTTCTTC.